These 9 T cell receptor beta chains originate from one sample sequenced in a study of shared clonotypes between healthy human individuals. CD45RO-negative CD8 cells positively selected for CCR7 made up the naive population, which excluded terminally differentiated effector memory CD45RA+ cells. TCRdb's copy holds only in-frame clones and misses some; the assay was immunoSEQ multiplex PCR. Here the sample spans more than 2 million clones, over 85% being singletons. Material for sequencing was naive CD8+ T cells from PBMCs. The receptor source for this set is a man younger than 30 in good health. Some clones in this sample may be carry-over from other donors' samples.

This chain connects TRBV5-1 to TRBJ2-7, with 8 nucleotides matching TRBD2. The CDR3 loop spans 16 amino acids. V shed 4 bases and J 4 bases; nucleotides not matched to a gene: 13. CDR1 and CDR2 (germline): SGHRS, YFSETQ. The CDR3 sequence: CASSASLAATGYEQYF. DNA for the CDR3: TGCGCCAGCAGCGCCTCACTAGCGGCGACGGGGTACGAGCAGTACTTC. The full variable domain, with the rest looked up from reference TRBV5-1 and TRBJ2-7, is KAGVTQTPRYLIKTRGQQVTLSCSPISGHRSVSWYQQTPGQGLQFLFEYFSETQRNKGNFPGRFSGRQFSNSRSEMNVSTLELGDSALYLCASSASLAATGYEQYFGPGTRLTVT.

The chain joins TRBV29-1 to TRBJ1-1, with TRBD1 matching over 7 bases. Trimming took 6 bases from V and 7 from J; bases not matched to a gene: 8. The germline V gene encodes CDR1 SQVTM and CDR2 ANQGSEA. CDR3 size: 12 residues. The CDR3 sequence: CSVYRGPYEAFF. CDR3 coding DNA: TGCAGCGTCTACAGGGGTCCCTATGAAGCTTTCTTT.

A single count supports this clone. This chain uses TRBV27 with TRBJ1-5, with 8 nucleotides matching TRBD1. There are 14 residues in the CDR3. Germline loops: CDR1 MNHEY, CDR2 SMNVEV (reference sequence). V shed 5 bases and J 9 bases; nucleotides not matched to a gene: 9. Written as DNA, the CDR3 is TGTGCCAGCAGTCCTCGACAGGGGTGGTCGCCCCAGCATTTT. Translating gives CASSPRQGWSPQHF.

This clone was seen only once. The chain recombines TRBV7-9 with TRBJ1-1; a possible D gene is TRBD1 (5 bases). Germline V CDR1 and CDR2: SEHNR, FQNEAQ (reference sequence). The CDR3 totals 14 residues. Trimming left V 1 base short and J 5 bases short, with 11 bases between. CDR3 sequence reads: CASSLEFRDTEAFF. For the CDR3, the DNA is TGTGCCAGCAGCTTAGAATTCAGGGATACTGAAGCTTTCTTT. The full variable domain, in which reference TRBV7-9 and TRBJ1-1 provide the parts outside the CDR3, is DTGVSQNPRHKITKRGQNVTFRCDPISEHNRLYWYRQTLGQGPEFLTYFQNEAQLEKSRLLSDRFSAERPKGSFSTLEIQRTEQGDSAMYLCASSLEFRDTEAFFGQGTRLTVV.

The J gene is TRBJ1-2, the V gene TRBV5-6; the D is unclear. The V gene's germline CDR1 is SGHDT and CDR2 YYEEEE. The CDR3 loop spans 15 amino acids. V was pared by 0 bases and J by 7 bases, with 16 bases between. The CDR3 DNA reads TGTGCCAGCAGCTTGGTCTCGGGGAGTTGGGGTGGCTACACCTTC. Translating gives CASSLVSGSWGGYTF.

The rearrangement links TRBV27 to TRBJ2-5; D tentatively reads TRBD1 or TRBD2 (5 bases each). The CDR3 is 14 amino acids. Trimming stripped 5 bases from V and 4 bases from J, with 14 bases between. CDR1 is MNHEY and CDR2 is SMNVEV in the germline V gene (reference sequence). As DNA, the CDR3 is TGTGCCAGCAGTGAGGGACCCTGGGGAGAGACCCAGTACTTC. Translation: CASSEGPWGETQYF.

The chain's CDR3 is CASSIRLSGELFF. As DNA, the CDR3 is TGTGCCAGCAGCATCCGTCTGTCCGGGGAGCTGTTTTTT. V usage is TRBV5-6 and J usage is TRBJ2-2; no firm D call. This CDR3 contains 13 residues. Trimming removed 4 bases at V and 6 bases at J, with 10 bases between. CDR1 is SGHDT and CDR2 is YYEEEE in the germline V gene.

V gene TRBV6-5 combines with J gene TRBJ2-5; 8 nucleotides agree with TRBD1. The ends lost 5 bases at V and 0 bases at J; junction bases unmatched: 2. The CDR3 has 14 amino acids. Germline V gene data show CDR1 as MNHEY and CDR2 as SVGAGI. The CDR3 nucleotides read TGTGCCAGCAGTCTGACAGGGGACCAAGAGACCCAGTACTTC. Translation: CASSLTGDQETQYF.

In its sample, this clone was seen once. V usage is TRBV7-8 and J usage is TRBJ2-3, with TRBD2 matching over 10 bases. The J segment lost 0 bases and the V segment lost 5 bases, leaving 2 bases of the junction unmatched. The germline V gene has CDR1 SGHVS and CDR2 FQNEAQ. This CDR3 has 15 residues. CDR3 region: CASSGAGGSTDTQYF. The CDR3 DNA sequence: TGTGCCAGCAGCGGAGCGGGAGGGAGCACAGATACGCAGTATTTT.